Listed below are T cell receptor beta chains from one sample, sequenced in a study of shared clonotypes between healthy human individuals. Generated by immunoSEQ multiplex PCR, the TCRdb table keeps only in-frame clones and is missing some. The table has approximately 2,200,000 clones, 93% seen once. Sequenced: naive CD8+ T cells from PBMCs. The receptors originated from a man between 18 and 35 years old in good health. Some clones in this sample may be carry-over from other donors' samples. Both conserved end residues are part of each CDR3. Each record gives: J gene, V gene, clone size, D gene, CDR3 DNA, CDR3 protein. D genes are given only for firm matches. Expanded clones are given a class, and other clones once, few, many or no size at all.

>TRBJ1-4|TRBV6-1|once|NA
TGTGCCAGTACCCCCCGAGGCTTGAATGAAAAACTGTTTTTT
CASTPRGLNEKLFF
>TRBJ2-7|TRBV9|NA|TRBD2
TGTGCCAGCAGCCCCCGAGTGGTTAGCGGGAGCGTAAACTTC
CASSPRVVSGSVNF
>TRBJ2-7|TRBV5-1|NA|NA
TGCGCCAGCAGCTTGGCCCCAGGATCCTACGAGCAGTACTTC
CASSLAPGSYEQYF
>TRBJ2-1|TRBV9|NA|NA
TGTGCCAGCAGCCGACTCCCCGGGTCAAATGAGCAGTTCTTC
CASSRLPGSNEQFF
>TRBJ2-5|TRBV10-3|NA|TRBD2
TGTGCCATCAGTGAATACCTAGCGGGGGGGGAAGAGACCCAGTACTTC
CAISEYLAGGEETQYF
>TRBJ2-1|TRBV27|NA|TRBD1
TGTGCCAGCAGTATGACCGGGACAGGGGTACCTAGGCAGTTCTTC
CASSMTGTGVPRQFF
>TRBJ2-1|TRBV27|NA|TRBD1
TGTGCCAGCAGTGCGGACAGGGGACTTATTTTCTACAATGAGCAGTTCTTC
CASSADRGLIFYNEQFF
>TRBJ2-5|TRBV7-9|NA|NA
TGTGCCAGCAGCCCCTGGGATCGGGAGACCCAGTACTTC
CASSPWDRETQYF
>TRBJ2-7|TRBV2|NA|NA
TGTGCCAGCAGCGGCGGACTTTACGAGCAGTACTTC
CASSGGLYEQYF
>TRBJ2-7|TRBV27|once|NA
TGTGCCAGCAGTTCCCCCGGGGCCACCTACGAGCAGTACTTC
CASSSPGATYEQYF
>TRBJ2-5|TRBV28|NA|NA
TGTGCCAGCAGTTTACCGAGAGGACCCCAAGAGACCCAGTACTTC
CASSLPRGPQETQYF
>TRBJ1-1|TRBV11-2|NA|NA
TGTGCCAGCAGCTTTTATCGTCTGGAGGCGAACACTGAAGCTTTCTTT
CASSFYRLEANTEAFF
>TRBJ1-5|TRBV6-5|NA|NA
TGTGCCAGCAGTTACAGGGGGACGGGGCAGCCCCAGCATTTT
CASSYRGTGQPQHF
>TRBJ2-3|TRBV6-5|NA|TRBD1
TGTGCCAGCAGTTACGGCAGGGGGAGCACAGATACGCAGTATTTT
CASSYGRGSTDTQYF
>TRBJ1-6|TRBV4-3|NA|NA
TGCGCCAGCAGCCAATACCGGGACACCCGTTATAATTCACCCCTCCACTTT
CASSQYRDTRYNSPLHF
>TRBJ2-7|TRBV11-2|NA|NA
TGTGCCAGCAGCTTGGCCACTACCTACGAGCAGTACTTC
CASSLATTYEQYF
>TRBJ1-2|TRBV6-1|NA|NA
TGTGCCAGCAGTGAAGGTGTCAGGCCCTCCTATGGCTACACCTTC
CASSEGVRPSYGYTF
>TRBJ2-3|TRBV5-1|NA|TRBD2
TGCGCCAGCAGCTTGGGCCTCCTAGCGGGAGTTGGGTCAGATACGCAGTATTTT
CASSLGLLAGVGSDTQYF
>TRBJ2-1|TRBV9|NA|NA
TGTGCCAGCAGCGTACCCTCGGAGCGGGTCACCCACAATGAGCAGTTCTTC
CASSVPSERVTHNEQFF
>TRBJ2-7|TRBV5-1|NA|NA
TGCGCCAGCAGCTTGGATGGCGGCAGGGCCTACGAGCAGTACTTC
CASSLDGGRAYEQYF
>TRBJ2-3|TRBV27|NA|TRBD2
TGTGCCAGCAGTTTATTCGGGGGGACTCTCACAGATACGCAGTATTTT
CASSLFGGTLTDTQYF
>TRBJ2-3|TRBV7-9|NA|NA
TGTGCCAGCAGCTTTTCCAGCGGCGCTTCGGATACGCAGTATTTT
CASSFSSGASDTQYF
>TRBJ2-1|TRBV27|NA|TRBD2
TGTGCCAGCAGTTGGCTAGCGGGAGGGCCCCACAATGAGCAGTTCTTC
CASSWLAGGPHNEQFF
>TRBJ2-5|TRBV5-8|NA|TRBD1
TGTGCCAGCAGCTCCAGGGGGTCCGACCAAGAGACCCAGTACTTC
CASSSRGSDQETQYF
>TRBJ2-7|TRBV19|NA|NA
TGTGCCACCACTACTGGCAGGGATTACTACGAGCAGTACTTC
CATTTGRDYYEQYF
>TRBJ2-1|TRBV19|NA|NA
TGTGCCAGTAGTACGGGACTTTACTCTGGTTATGAGCAGTTCTTC
CASSTGLYSGYEQFF
>TRBJ2-5|TRBV28|NA|TRBD1
TGTGCCAGCAGTTTTTTCGGGACAGGGCAGTACTTC
CASSFFGTGQYF
>TRBJ1-1|TRBV7-2|NA|NA
TGTGCCAGCAGCTTAAGAAGGTTGAACACTGAAGCTTTCTTT
CASSLRRLNTEAFF
>TRBJ2-7|TRBV11-2|NA|NA
TGTGCCAGCAGCTTAGTGGGGGGCAGTAACGAGCAGTACTTC
CASSLVGGSNEQYF